These 27 T cell receptor beta chains were all obtained from the same sample, sequenced in a study of radiation and T cells in renal cell carcinoma (dated by TCRdb to between 2020 and 2021). The library relied on the immunoSEQ multiplex PCR assay. TCRdb re-hosts the immuneACCESS table, in-frame sequences only. Its copies lack some clones; in the studies checked, an unresolved V gene accounts for under half of them, and the cause for the rest is not known. The sample table records about 24,000 clones; roughly half of these occur just once. The top ten clones comprise roughly 20% of the sample. The time point label here, explained by the study, means: tumor resected at nephrectomy. What this sample's treatment or condition label stands for: treatment-naive control, cytoreductive nephrectomy. The source material was tumor tissue, sampled from a patient whose treatment was nephrectomy without radiotherapy. These receptors were taken from a human donor with renal cell carcinoma.

This chain uses TRBV5-4 with TRBJ2-5, with a tentative D call TRBD2 (7 bases). Germline-derived CDR1 and CDR2 are SGHNT and YYREEE (reference sequence). Trimming took 4 bases from V and 1 from J, leaving 17 bases between them. The length of the CDR3 is 16 residues. The DNA of the CDR3 is TGTGCCAGCAGCCCCATCGGGGGGCCAGCCCAAGAGACCCAGTACTTC. Its translation is CASSPIGGPAQETQYF.

This sequence joins TRBV7-9 and TRBJ2-5, with 7 bases matching TRBD2. Trimming at V came to 2 bases and at J to 3 bases, leaving 3 bases not matched to a gene. CDR3 size: 14 residues. In germline, CDR1 is SEHNR, CDR2 FQNEAQ (reference sequence). The CDR3 spells CASSLWAGEETQYF. The CDR3 region has the DNA TGTGCCAGCAGCTTATGGGCGGGGGAAGAGACCCAGTACTTC.

This clone has more than one count but fewer than ten. CDR3: CAIQPWGVGAYEQYF. The CDR3 DNA reads as TGTGCCATCCAACCCTGGGGGGTAGGGGCCTACGAGCAGTACTTC. This chain uses TRBV6-6 with TRBJ2-7; tentative D call: TRBD2 (6 bases). This CDR3 is 15 amino acids long. Germline values: CDR1 MNHNY, CDR2 SVGAGI (reference sequence). The ends were cut back, 10 bases at V and 2 bases at J, with 21 bases in the middle.

The rearrangement uses TRBV7-6 and TRBJ1-2; the D is unclear. The CDR3 runs to 12 residues. The V gene lost 5 bases and the J gene lost 5 bases, with 9 bases spanning the gap. Germline CDR1 and CDR2: SGHVS and FNYEAQ. CDR3 DNA: TGTGCCAGCAGCGCCTACGGGTATGGCTACACCTTC. This gives the protein CASSAYGYGYTF.

This chain joins TRBV7-3 and TRBJ2-2, with a weak D call TRBD2 (5 bases). This CDR3 has 14 residues. Trimming removed 2 bases from V and 8 bases from J, with 12 bases in between. Germline CDR1 reads SGHTA; CDR2 reads FQGTGA. CDR3 region: CASSLLPGTGELFF. The CDR3 nucleotides are TGTGCCAGCAGCTTACTTCCGGGAACGGGGGAGCTGTTTTTT.

The chain uses TRBV7-2 and TRBJ1-2; D might be TRBD1 (6 bases). CDR1 and CDR2 (germline): SGHTA, FQGNSA. The CDR3 runs 17 residues. The germline V and J ends were trimmed by 1 base and 4 bases, with 19 bases remaining between them. The chain's CDR3 is CASSLEYRQGRLYGYTF. DNA for the CDR3: TGTGCCAGCAGCTTAGAGTATCGGCAGGGGCGCCTCTATGGCTACACCTTC.

This clone turned up a few times. The chain couples TRBV6-5 to TRBJ1-1; D unclear. Per the germline V gene, CDR1 is MNHEY and CDR2 is SVGAGI. V was pared by 11 bases and J by 3 bases, with 10 bases between. This CDR3 comprises 11 residues. The CDR3 nucleotides are TGTGCCGTACAGCAATACACTGAAGCTTTCTTT. Translating it yields CAVQQYTEAFF.

V is TRBV30 and J is TRBJ2-3, with 8 bases lining up with TRBD2. With V trimmed by 0 bases and J by 1 base, 12 bases remained unmatched. Germline lookup yields CDR1 GTSNPN and CDR2 SVGIG (reference sequence). The CDR3 sequence is 18 residues long. CDR3: CAWSVGRGGSPGTDTQYF. The CDR3 DNA reads TGTGCCTGGAGTGTTGGACGGGGGGGCAGCCCAGGCACAGATACGCAGTATTTT.

The chain combines TRBV27 with TRBJ2-1; no clear D gene. The CDR3 loop spans 12 amino acids. The germline V gene has CDR1 MNHEY and CDR2 SMNVEV (reference sequence). With 2 bases removed from V and 6 bases from J, the gap between germline ends came to 5 bases. This CDR3 reads CASSLRGNEQFF. CDR3 sequence (DNA): TGTGCCAGCAGTTTACGTGGCAATGAGCAGTTCTTC.

The chain combines TRBV7-6 with TRBJ1-2; unclear D gene. The CDR3 sequence is 12 residues long. V lost 4 bases and J lost 8, with 11 bases in between. CDR1 and CDR2 from the germline V gene are SGHVS and FNYEAQ. In DNA, the CDR3 is TGTGCCAGCAGCTCCCACGGGTTAGGCTACACCTTC. Residues: CASSSHGLGYTF.

The chain joins TRBV5-8 to TRBJ1-5; perhaps TRBD1 as D (5 bases). The CDR3 spans 16 residues. Germline lookup yields CDR1 SGHTS and CDR2 YDEGEE. V was trimmed by 0 bases and J by 5 bases, leaving 15 bases between them. DNA for the CDR3: TGTGCCAGCAGCTTGGGTTCCAGGGTTGGTGATCAGCCCCAGCATTTT. Residues: CASSLGSRVGDQPQHF. The variable domain in full, completed from reference TRBV5-8 and TRBJ1-5, reads EAGVTQSPTHLIKTRGQQATLRCSPISGHTSVYWYQQALGLGLQFLLWYDEGEERNRGNFPPRFSGRQFPNYSSELNVNALELEDSALYLCASSLGSRVGDQPQHFGDGTRLSIL.

The sample holds one count of this clone. The chain carries TRBV30 and TRBJ1-3, with D maybe TRBD1 (5 bases). The CDR3 is 15 amino acids. In germline, CDR1 is GTSNPN, CDR2 SVGIG (reference sequence). V was clipped by 4 bases and J by 0 bases, with 13 bases between them. CDR3 DNA sequence: TGTGCCTGGAAAAAGGGGTTGAGCTCTGGAAACACCATATATTTT. Its protein product is CAWKKGLSSGNTIYF.

In regard to this clone: This sample includes further DNA sequences coding for the same CDR3. The CDR3 DNA follows: TGCAGTGCTGTTGAAGATACGCAGTATTTT. The encoded protein is CSAVEDTQYF. The V and J genes are TRBV20-1 and TRBJ2-3; the D is unclear. Per the germline V gene, CDR1 is DFQATT and CDR2 is SNEGSKA (reference sequence). V lost 5 bases and J lost 5, with 5 bases in between. The CDR3 loop spans 10 amino acids.

The J gene is TRBJ2-5, the V gene TRBV9; 10 bases are shared with TRBD1. Germline V gene lookup returns CDR1 SGDLS and CDR2 YYNGEE. The V and J ends lost 4 bases and 4 bases, in that order; junction bases with no gene match: 10. The CDR3 is 16 amino acids. CDR3 DNA: TGTGCCAGCAGCCTGACCGGGACAGGGGTTGGAGAGACCCAGTACTTC. Its translation: CASSLTGTGVGETQYF.

The sample holds a few counts of this clone. This chain connects TRBV7-2 to TRBJ2-1; no firm D call. The germline CDR1 and CDR2 sequences are SGHTA and FQGNSA. V was pared by 1 base and J by 5 bases, with 0 bases between. The CDR3 sequence is 11 residues long. CDR3 bases: TGTGCCAGCAGCTTAGACAATGAGCAGTTCTTC. This encodes CASSLDNEQFF.

The chain combines TRBV11-2 with TRBJ2-6; D is ambiguous. Trimming removed 4 bases at V and 1 base at J, with 8 bases between. The CDR3 has 15 residues. The V gene's germline CDR1 is SGHAT and CDR2 FQNNGV. CDR3 protein: CASSSSDSGANVLTF. The DNA of the CDR3 is TGTGCCAGCAGCTCCTCTGATTCTGGGGCCAACGTCCTGACTTTC.

J is TRBJ1-1 and V is TRBV7-8; no definite D call. The CDR3 runs 17 residues. The ends were cut back, 3 bases at V and 8 bases at J, with 25 bases in the middle. CDR1 SGHVS and CDR2 FQNEAQ come from the germline V gene. The CDR3 nucleotides read TGTGCCAGCAGCTTTCGTTTGGGGAGCAGCGCCTTATTCGAAGCTTTCTTT. It is translated as CASSFRLGSSALFEAFF. The full variable domain, in which reference TRBV7-8 and TRBJ1-1 provide the parts outside the CDR3, is GAGVSQSPRYKVAKRGQDVALRCDPISGHVSLFWYQQALGQGPEFLTYFQNEAQLDKSGLPSDRFFAERPEGSVSTLKIQRTQQEDSAVYLCASSFRLGSSALFEAFFGQGTRLTVV.

This chain connects TRBV4-3 to TRBJ1-6; D not certain. With 0 bases removed from V and 6 bases from J, the gap between germline ends came to 9 bases. CDR3 length: 15 amino acids. Germline V gene sequence: CDR1 LGHNA, CDR2 YSLEER. CDR3: CASSQDRGINSPLHF. The CDR3, as DNA: TGCGCCAGCAGCCAAGATCGGGGAATTAATTCACCCCTCCACTTT.

V and J are TRBV9 and TRBJ2-1, with D perhaps TRBD1 or TRBD2 (5 bases each). Germline V gene lookup returns CDR1 SGDLS and CDR2 YYNGEE. Trimming took off 2 bases at V and 5 bases at J, with 11 bases between the two ends. The CDR3 is made up of 14 amino acids. CDR3 in amino acids: CASSVTGANNEQFF. As DNA, the CDR3 is TGTGCCAGCAGCGTTACCGGGGCCAACAATGAGCAGTTCTTC.

This clone showed up just once. The gene calls are TRBV14 and TRBJ1-3; D is undetermined. The CDR3 is made up of 16 amino acids. V was pared by 0 bases and J by 0 bases, with 9 bases between. From germline, CDR1 is SGHDN and CDR2 FVKESK. The CDR3 nucleotides are TGTGCCAGCAGCCAAGACCTAGGAGGCTCTGGAAACACCATATATTTT. This translates into CASSQDLGGSGNTIYF.

J is TRBJ2-1 and V is TRBV19; TRBD1 matches 9 bases. CDR3 size: 15 residues. In germline, CDR1 is LNHDA, CDR2 SQIVND (reference sequence). V gave up 9 bases and J gave up 6 bases; unmatched junction bases: 12. The chain's CDR3 is CASDYTGGAGNEQFF. DNA of the CDR3: TGTGCCAGCGACTATACAGGGGGCGCTGGCAATGAGCAGTTCTTC.

In its sample, this clone was seen a few times. This chain connects TRBV5-6 to TRBJ2-1; D call uncertain. The V end was cut by 0 bases, the J end by 7 bases, with 11 bases between. Germline CDR1 and CDR2: SGHDT and YYEEEE. The length of the CDR3 is 14 residues. The CDR3 is CASSLAGRWNEQFF. Here the CDR3 DNA reads TGTGCCAGCAGCTTGGCCGGAAGGTGGAATGAGCAGTTCTTC.

This chain links TRBV5-6 with TRBJ1-2, with D tentatively TRBD1 (6 bases). Germline V gene lookup returns CDR1 SGHDT and CDR2 YYEEEE. The CDR3 is 14 amino acids. The V and J ends lost 0 bases and 8 bases respectively, with 14 bases between them. In DNA, the CDR3 is TGTGCCAGCAGCTTGGAGGGGGTAATTGTGGGCTACACCTTC. Its translation: CASSLEGVIVGYTF.

The chain carries TRBV29-1 and TRBJ2-2; 8 bases are a match to TRBD2. Germline V lookup: CDR1 SQVTM, CDR2 ANQGSEA. The CDR3 loop spans 17 amino acids. The junction had 12 bases not matched to a gene; V was cut back by 1 base and J by 5 bases. CDR3 nucleotide sequence: TGCAGCGTTGAAGGTCCTGGGGCGGGAGGAAGAACCGGGGAGCTGTTTTTT. Protein product: CSVEGPGAGGRTGELFF.

Within the sample, this clone is medium-sized. V usage is TRBV21-1 and J usage is TRBJ2-3; the table's D call, TRBD2, has no DNA check behind it. TRBV21-1 is marked as a pseudogene. The CDR3 length is 15 residues. This chain's CDR3 is CASSKYRGTTDTQYF. CDR3 nucleotides: TGTGCCAGCAGCAAGTATAGAGGTACCACAGATACGCAGTATTTT.

The CDR3 sequence: CASSVAGTSHGYTF. The CDR3 DNA is TGTGCCAGTAGTGTCGCCGGGACATCTCATGGCTACACCTTC. This sequence joins TRBV19 and TRBJ1-2, with TRBD1 as a possible D gene (6 bases). The V gene's germline CDR1 is LNHDA and CDR2 SQIVND (reference sequence). This CDR3 region has 14 residues. V lost 5 bases and J 6 bases, leaving 16 bases between the germline ends.

The chain is built from TRBV19 and TRBJ2-1; D is possibly TRBD1 (6 bases). The CDR3 covers 15 residues. Germline V CDR1 and CDR2: LNHDA, SQIVND (reference sequence). The V end lost 6 bases, the J end lost 4 bases, and 16 bases lay between the germline ends. The CDR3 DNA reads TGTGCCAGTAGACCCCGAGACAGGCCGTACAATGAGCAGTTCTTC. Amino acids: CASRPRDRPYNEQFF. Drawing the rest from reference TRBV19 and TRBJ2-1, the complete variable domain is DGGITQSPKYLFRKEGQNVTLSCEQNLNHDAMYWYRQDPGQGLRLIYYSQIVNDFQKGDIAEGYSVSREKKESFPLTVTSAQKNPTAFYLCASRPRDRPYNEQFFGPGTRLTVL.